A selection of T cell receptor beta chains follows, all from one sample in a study of OX40 agonist ivuxolimab in advanced cancers. The method was immunoSEQ multiplex PCR; TCRdb's version includes in-frame clones alone and lacks a portion of them. The table lists around 150,000 clones, 85% to 95% of them singletons. The starting material was CD4+ or CD8+ T cells sorted from blood, obtained in a trial of the OX40 agonist ivuxolimab. The receptor set was obtained from an adult with an advanced solid tumor such as melanoma, head and neck, liver or kidney cancer. Both conserved end residues are part of each CDR3. Each record gives: J gene, V gene, clone size, D gene, CDR3 DNA, CDR3 protein. A D gene is named only where the DNA matches it firmly. Expanded clones are given a class, and other clones once, few, many or no size at all.

TRBJ2-7 | TRBV28 | - | - | TGTGCCAGCAGTTTGATCGAGCCCTACGAGCAGTACTTC | CASSLIEPYEQYF
TRBJ2-1 | TRBV6-5 | - | - | TGTGCCAGCAGTTACCCCGAGAGCCGGGGGGCAGCGTTCTTC | CASSYPESRGAAFF
TRBJ2-1 | TRBV28 | - | - | TGTGCCAGCACCAAAATCTTGGAGGAGCAGTTCTTC | CASTKILEEQFF
TRBJ2-5 | TRBV5-4 | once | - | TGTGCCAGCAGCCTACGTCAAGAGACCCAGTACTTC | CASSLRQETQYF
TRBJ2-7 | TRBV29-1 | - | TRBD2 | TGCAGCGTTGAAGATAGGAGGACTAGCGGGGGATCGGGAGAGCAGTACTTC | CSVEDRRTSGGSGEQYF
TRBJ2-5 | TRBV9 | - | - | TGTGCCAGCAGCGTAGACAGGGTTTCTCAAGAGACCCAGTACTTC | CASSVDRVSQETQYF
TRBJ1-2 | TRBV9 | - | TRBD1 | TGTGCCAGCAGCGTAGGGACAGGGCACTCACTCGGAGTCCCGAAAATGTATGGCTACACCTTC | CASSVGTGHSLGVPKMYGYTF
TRBJ1-5 | TRBV5-4 | - | - | TGTGCCAGCAGCGCGGGGCCTTTTAACCTCTATAGCAATCAGCCCCAGCATTTT | CASSAGPFNLYSNQPQHF
TRBJ1-3 | TRBV18 | - | TRBD1 | TGTGCCAGCTCACCACCTGGGGGGACAGGGCGAAACACCATATATTTT | CASSPPGGTGRNTIYF
TRBJ2-6 | TRBV7-2 | - | - | TGTGCCAGCAGCTCAGGGGTCGGGGCCAACGTCCTGACTTTC | CASSSGVGANVLTF
TRBJ1-2 | TRBV6-5 | once | - | TGTGCCAGCAGTTACCATACAACAGGGATCAACTATGGCTACACCTTC | CASSYHTTGINYGYTF
TRBJ1-1 | TRBV11-2 | - | - | TGTGCCAGCAGCTTATCCCAGGGTAGTGCTGAAGCTTTCTTT | CASSLSQGSAEAFF
TRBJ2-1 | TRBV28 | - | - | TGTGCCAGCAAGAATTTCGGTGAGCAGTTCTTC | CASKNFGEQFF
TRBJ1-6 | TRBV18 | - | TRBD1 | TGTGCCAGCTCGGGGACAGGGGGAGGAGATTCACCCCTCCACTTT | CASSGTGGGDSPLHF
TRBJ1-6 | TRBV4-3 | once | - | TGCGCCAGCAGCGCACAAACGGATTATAATTCACCCCTCCACTTT | CASSAQTDYNSPLHF
TRBJ1-2 | TRBV7-9 | - | - | TGTGCCAGCGCCCCAGGCCGACAAGTTGGGGGAGTGGAACCTGATGGCTACACCTTC | CASAPGRQVGGVEPDGYTF
TRBJ2-5 | TRBV7-9 | once | TRBD2 | TGTGCCAGCAGCGGGGGAAGCGGGGGGGCCCGATGGGAGACCCAGTACTTC | CASSGGSGGARWETQYF
TRBJ2-7 | TRBV28 | - | - | TGTGCCAGCAGCCTCACAGGGCGCGAGCAGTACTTC | CASSLTGREQYF
TRBJ2-5 | TRBV19 | - | - | TGTGCCAGTAGTAGGGGGCCAGGCCAAGAGACCCAGTACTTC | CASSRGPGQETQYF
TRBJ2-3 | TRBV7-9 | - | - | TGTGCCAGCAGCGCAGGGTCGGCGCAGTATTTT | CASSAGSAQYF
TRBJ1-1 | TRBV6-6 | - | - | TGTGCCAGCAGTTACGGGCAGTTGAACACTGAAGCTTTCTTT | CASSYGQLNTEAFF
TRBJ2-4 | TRBV7-8 | - | - | TGTGCCAGCAGCTACAGAGACGGACGCCTCCCGTACTTC | CASSYRDGRLPYF
TRBJ1-4 | TRBV6-1 | - | - | TGTGCCAGCAGTGAAGGCAGCAGCCTACCCAGTAGGGCAACTAATGAAAAACTGTTTTTT | CASSEGSSLPSRATNEKLFF
TRBJ1-2 | TRBV4-3 | once | TRBD1 | TGCGCCAGCAGCCAAGGAGGACAGGCGATACTCTATGGCTACACCTTC | CASSQGGQAILYGYTF
TRBJ2-3 | TRBV9 | once | - | TGTGCCAGCAGCGTAGCTGGGGGTAATACGCAGTATTTT | CASSVAGGNTQYF
TRBJ2-2 | TRBV25-1 | few | TRBD1 | TGTGCCAGCGGGGACAGACTCACCGGGGAGCTGTTTTTT | CASGDRLTGELFF
TRBJ1-2 | TRBV18 | - | - | TGTGCCAGCTCACCACGGCAAACAGCTAACTATGGCTACACCTTC | CASSPRQTANYGYTF
TRBJ1-2 | TRBV18 | - | TRBD1 | TGTGCCAGCTCGTCGACAGGGGACGGCTACACCTTC | CASSSTGDGYTF
TRBJ1-2 | TRBV7-2 | - | - | TGTGCCAGCAGCTTAGGGGGGGGCCAAACCTATGGCTACACCTTC | CASSLGGGQTYGYTF
TRBJ1-2 | TRBV7-2 | - | - | TGTGCCAGCAGCTCGGTGAGGGATTTTTCAAATGGCTACACCTTC | CASSSVRDFSNGYTF
TRBJ2-7 | TRBV6-6 | - | TRBD2 | TGTGCCAGCAGAAAAGCTAGCGGTCCCTCCTACGAGCAGTACTTC | CASRKASGPSYEQYF
TRBJ2-2 | TRBV6-5 | - | - | TGTGCCAGCGGGAAGCGGGCACCGAACACCGGGGAGCTGTTTTTT | CASGKRAPNTGELFF
TRBJ2-3 | TRBV9 | - | - | TGTGCCAGCAGCCCCGAGGGGGGGCTGACAGATACGCAGTATTTT | CASSPEGGLTDTQYF
TRBJ1-1 | TRBV28 | - | TRBD1 | TGTGCCAGCAGTTTACACAGGGGTTCAGTCACTGAAGCTTTCTTT | CASSLHRGSVTEAFF
TRBJ2-5 | TRBV10-3 | - | - | TGTGCCACCAAGGGGCAAGGGCCAATAGTAAAAGAGACCCAGTACTTC | CATKGQGPIVKETQYF
TRBJ1-5 | TRBV5-1 | - | - | TGCGCCAGCAGCTTGGGAACAGGGAGGGATCAGCCCCAGCATTTT | CASSLGTGRDQPQHF
TRBJ2-2 | TRBV9 | - | TRBD2 | TGTGCCAGCAGCCCGGGGAGCGGGGGGCCCGGGGAGCTGTTTTTT | CASSPGSGGPGELFF
TRBJ2-3 | TRBV11-2 | - | - | TGTGCCAGCAGCTTCACGACCGGGGGCAGGACAGATACGCAGTATTTT | CASSFTTGGRTDTQYF
TRBJ1-3 | TRBV4-1 | - | - | TGCGCCAGCAGCCTGGAAAACTCTGGAAACACCATATATTTT | CASSLENSGNTIYF
TRBJ2-1 | TRBV9 | - | TRBD2 | TGTGCCAGCAGCGTAGGGGTTAGCGGGAGTGGTAATGAGCAGTTCTTC | CASSVGVSGSGNEQFF
TRBJ1-2 | TRBV6-6 | - | - | TGTGCCAGCAGTCGCGGAGTCTACACCTTC | CASSRGVYTF
TRBJ1-4 | TRBV15 | once | - | TGTGCCACCAGCAGGGGGATTGGGGAAAAACTGTTTTTT | CATSRGIGEKLFF
TRBJ2-2 | TRBV28 | - | - | TGTGCCAGCAGTTTTGCCCGGCAGGTTGCCGGGGAGCTGTTTTTT | CASSFARQVAGELFF
TRBJ2-6 | TRBV19 | - | - | TGTGCCAGCCAAGACAGTGCTGGGGCCAACGTCCTGACTTTC | CASQDSAGANVLTF
TRBJ2-1 | TRBV4-3 | - | TRBD1 | TGCGCCAGCAGCCAAAAGGGGACAGGAGGGATGAATGAGCAGTTCTTC | CASSQKGTGGMNEQFF
TRBJ1-1 | TRBV5-4 | - | - | TGTGCCAGCAGCCGCAGTGGGAGGGAGGACACTGAAGCTTTCTTT | CASSRSGREDTEAFF
TRBJ2-7 | TRBV7-2 | - | TRBD1 | TGTGCCAGCAGCCAAGGGACAGGGTTTAGCTACGAGCAGTACTTC | CASSQGTGFSYEQYF
TRBJ2-2 | TRBV7-7 | once | - | TGTGCTAGCAGCTTACAAATCACCGGGGAGCTGTTTTTT | CASSLQITGELFF
TRBJ2-7 | TRBV4-3 | - | TRBD2 | TGCGCCAGCAGCCAAGATCGGGAGGCGGCCGAGCAGTACTTC | CASSQDREAAEQYF
TRBJ2-3 | TRBV2 | - | - | TGTGCCACCCAGGGTGGATCTCTCACAGATACGCAGTATTTT | CATQGGSLTDTQYF
TRBJ2-3 | TRBV2 | - | - | TGTGCCAGCAGTTTGGACTATACCCTTAGCACAGATACGCAGTATTTT | CASSLDYTLSTDTQYF
TRBJ2-1 | TRBV9 | - | TRBD2 | TGTGCCAGCAGCCCCTTCCCCGCGGGAGCCGGCTCCTACAATGAGCAGTTCTTC | CASSPFPAGAGSYNEQFF
TRBJ2-3 | TRBV5-5 | - | TRBD1 | TGTGCCAGCAGCTTGGATCTAGCAGGGGGTTCTGGCACAGATACGCAGTATTTT | CASSLDLAGGSGTDTQYF
TRBJ1-5 | TRBV28 | - | - | TGTGCCAGCAGGGGGGGGCCAGGAAACAATCAGCCCCAGCATTTT | CASRGGPGNNQPQHF